These T cell receptor beta chains were read from a single sample in a study of cytomegalovirus exposure and HLA in healthy donors. Data came from immunoSEQ multiplex PCR; TCRdb stores just in-frame clones and leaves some out. The sample yields approximately 270,000 clones, around 86% seen once. Sequencing was performed on PBMCs. The receptors were gathered from a woman aged 18-35 years in good health and CMV-seronegative. The CDR3 runs from the conserved cysteine through the conserved F or W. Fields, in order: CDR3 length, J gene, V gene, D gene, clone size, CDR3 DNA, CDR3 protein. The D gene is left open where the match is weak. Where a row states a size, it is once, few, many or the class of an expanded clone; other rows omit it.

>14|TRBJ1-4|TRBV5-1|-|once
TGCGCCAGCAGCTTGGTACAGGAATATGAAAAACTGTTTTTT
CASSLVQEYEKLFF
>16|TRBJ1-5|TRBV4-1|-|-
TGCGCCAGCAGCCGAGTGGGCGATTATAGCAATCAGCCCCAGCATTTT
CASSRVGDYSNQPQHF
>16|TRBJ2-7|TRBV10-1|TRBD1|-
TGCGCCAGCAGCAGTACTCCCGTGGACAGGGTCCACGAGCAGTACTTC
CASSSTPVDRVHEQYF
>14|TRBJ1-1|TRBV28|TRBD1|-
TGTGCCAGCAGTGACCCCGGACAGGGGGCTGGGGCTTTCTTT
CASSDPGQGAGAFF
>14|TRBJ1-1|TRBV6-1|TRBD1|-
TGTGCCAGCAGTGTTACAGGGGCGAACACTGAAGCTTTCTTT
CASSVTGANTEAFF
>15|TRBJ1-5|TRBV19|-|-
TGTGCCAGTGGGCGCAGGGGCGATAGCAATCAGCCCCAGCATTTT
CASGRRGDSNQPQHF
>16|TRBJ2-3|TRBV5-1|TRBD2|-
TGCGCCAGCAGCTTACCCCTAGCGGGAGACGGAGATACGCAGTATTTT
CASSLPLAGDGDTQYF
>17|TRBJ2-1|TRBV5-1|TRBD2|-
TGCGCCAGCAGCCCTCCGGGACTAGCGGGGGGATACAATGAGCAGTTCTTC
CASSPPGLAGGYNEQFF
>14|TRBJ2-7|TRBV13|TRBD1|-
TGTGCCAGCAGCCAGGGACAGGGGCTTTACGAGCAGTACTTC
CASSQGQGLYEQYF
>14|TRBJ1-1|TRBV5-1|TRBD1|-
TGCGCCAGCAGCTCGGGACAGGTAAACACTGAAGCTTTCTTT
CASSSGQVNTEAFF
>15|TRBJ2-3|TRBV11-3|TRBD2|-
TGTGCCAGCAGCACGGGACTAGAAAGCACAGATACGCAGTATTTT
CASSTGLESTDTQYF
>16|TRBJ2-1|TRBV9|TRBD2|-
TGTGCCAGCAGCGTCGCCCCGCGGGGGGGGCGTGATGAGCAGTTCTTC
CASSVAPRGGRDEQFF
>13|TRBJ1-1|TRBV19|-|few
TGTGCCAGTAGTATTAAGGGGGATACTGAAGCTTTCTTT
CASSIKGDTEAFF
>17|TRBJ1-5|TRBV27|TRBD1|-
TGTGCCAGCAGTTCTGGACAGGGGGCTAGCAGGGTTGAGCCCCAGCATTTT
CASSSGQGASRVEPQHF
>15|TRBJ2-3|TRBV6-5|TRBD1|-
TGTGCCAGCAGTTTCCAACAGGGGGCCCCAGATACGCAGTATTTT
CASSFQQGAPDTQYF
>15|TRBJ1-5|TRBV4-2|-|-
TGTGCCAGCAGCCAAGATACAGGGCTAGATCAGCCCCAGCATTTT
CASSQDTGLDQPQHF
>16|TRBJ1-5|TRBV7-2|-|-
TGTGCCAGCAGCTTAGTCGGCAGCGTTAGCAATCAGCCCCAGCATTTT
CASSLVGSVSNQPQHF
>15|TRBJ2-5|TRBV9|TRBD1|-
TGTGCCAGCAGCCTCGGGACAGGGAGGGAAGAGACCCAGTACTTC
CASSLGTGREETQYF
>15|TRBJ2-7|TRBV6-5|TRBD2|-
TGTGCCAGCAGTTACTCTAGCGGGGGCACCTACGAGCAGTACTTC
CASSYSSGGTYEQYF
>14|TRBJ2-3|TRBV5-1|-|-
TGCGCCAGCAGCCCGGGACAAGGCACAGATACGCAGTATTTT
CASSPGQGTDTQYF
>15|TRBJ2-1|TRBV28|-|-
TGTGCCAGCCAGGTTGGACCGACAAAAGGGGGTGAGCAGTTCTTC
CASQVGPTKGGEQFF
>14|TRBJ2-7|TRBV5-1|TRBD1|-
TGCGCCAGCAGCTTGGGACAGGGTGGGCACGAGCAGTACTTC
CASSLGQGGHEQYF
>19|TRBJ1-1|TRBV7-6|-|-
TGTGCCAGCAGCTTATTATTCGCCGGTGAGGGCTCACAGAACACTGAAGCTTTCTTT
CASSLLFAGEGSQNTEAFF
>17|TRBJ1-4|TRBV4-3|TRBD1|-
TGCGCCAGCAGCCAACAGCCGGGACAGGGGGCGGGTGAAAAACTGTTTTTT
CASSQQPGQGAGEKLFF
>20|TRBJ2-3|TRBV7-6|TRBD2|-
TGTGCCAGCAGCTTAGCGCTACGGACTAGCGGGAGGGCCCGAACAGATACGCAGTATTTT
CASSLALRTSGRARTDTQYF
>14|TRBJ2-3|TRBV4-1|-|-
TGCGCCAGCAGCCTAAGCGGCCAGTCAGATACGCAGTATTTT
CASSLSGQSDTQYF
>12|TRBJ2-7|TRBV9|-|-
TGTGCCAGCAGCACAGGTGGTGGCGAGCAGTACTTC
CASSTGGGEQYF
>14|TRBJ2-7|TRBV30|TRBD1|-
TGTGCCTGTTCACGGACAGGGCCTTCCTACGAGCAGTACTTC
CACSRTGPSYEQYF
>15|TRBJ2-3|TRBV6-5|TRBD2|-
TGTGCCAGCGCGCCACTAGCGGGGAGCACAGATACGCAGTATTTT
CASAPLAGSTDTQYF
>15|TRBJ2-1|TRBV25-1|TRBD1|-
TGTGCCAGCAGAGGGGACAGCGCATATTACAATGAGCAGTTCTTC
CASRGDSAYYNEQFF
>12|TRBJ1-2|TRBV25-1|TRBD1|few
TGTGCCAGTTACGGGACAGCCTATGGCTACACCTTC
CASYGTAYGYTF
>15|TRBJ2-7|TRBV6-5|-|-
TGTGCCAGCACTCCCCAGGGGACGGAATGGAGCGAGCAGTACTTC
CASTPQGTEWSEQYF
>16|TRBJ1-1|TRBV5-1|-|-
TGCGCCAGCAGCTGGCCTAGCGGGGGCGAGAACACTGAAGCTTTCTTT
CASSWPSGGENTEAFF
>16|TRBJ2-1|TRBV11-3|TRBD2|-
TGTGCCAGCAGCCAACCTAGGGCGGGAGAATACAATGAGCAGTTCTTC
CASSQPRAGEYNEQFF
>15|TRBJ2-1|TRBV27|TRBD1|-
TGTGCCAGCAGTCCCACGACAGGGGGGGTGAATGAGCAGTTCTTC
CASSPTTGGVNEQFF
>19|TRBJ2-2|TRBV9|TRBD2|-
TGTGCCAGCACCAGGGGCGGGACTAGCGGGGGGACAAACACCGGGGAGCTGTTTTTT
CASTRGGTSGGTNTGELFF
>15|TRBJ2-5|TRBV5-1|-|-
TGCGCCAGCAGCCCCCGCAAGATGACAGAGGAGACCCAGTACTTC
CASSPRKMTEETQYF
>18|TRBJ2-5|TRBV18|TRBD2|-
TGTGCCAGCTCACCCCAACTAGCGGGGGGCCTAGCACGAGAGACCCAGTACTTC
CASSPQLAGGLARETQYF
>15|TRBJ2-5|TRBV19|TRBD1|-
TGTGCCAGTAGTGAGGGGGCGAGCCTCCAAGAGACCCAGTACTTC
CASSEGASLQETQYF
>14|TRBJ2-3|TRBV6-1|TRBD2|-
TGTGCCACGCTAGCGGGAGGGCATCAAGATACGCAGTATTTT
CATLAGGHQDTQYF
>11|TRBJ2-1|TRBV30|-|once
TGTGCCTGGAGACATTACAATGAGCAGTTCTTC
CAWRHYNEQFF
>15|TRBJ1-1|TRBV6-5|TRBD1|-
TGTGCCAGCAGTGCCCGACAGGGATCGGGCACTGAAGCTTTCTTT
CASSARQGSGTEAFF